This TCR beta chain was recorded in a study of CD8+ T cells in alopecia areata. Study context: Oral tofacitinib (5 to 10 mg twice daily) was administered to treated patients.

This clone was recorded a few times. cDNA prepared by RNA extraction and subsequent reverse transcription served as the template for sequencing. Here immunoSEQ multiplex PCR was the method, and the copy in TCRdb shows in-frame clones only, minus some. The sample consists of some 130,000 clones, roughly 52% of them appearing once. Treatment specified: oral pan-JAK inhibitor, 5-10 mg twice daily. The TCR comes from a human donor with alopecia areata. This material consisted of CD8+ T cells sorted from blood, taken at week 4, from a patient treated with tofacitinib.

The CDR3 protein is CASSLGYQPQHF. The CDR3 bases are TGTGCCAGCAGCTTAGGGTATCAGCCCCAGCATTTT. This rearrangement joins TRBV7-9 to TRBJ1-5; no clear D. This CDR3 comprises 12 residues. V was clipped by 1 base and J by 5 bases, with 3 bases between them. Germline CDR1 SEHNR, CDR2 FQNEAQ (reference sequence).